The rows below give T cell receptor beta chains drawn from one sample of a study of blood T cell repertoires in COVID-19. Here immunoSEQ multiplex PCR was the method, and the copy in TCRdb shows in-frame clones only, minus some. The sample contains tens of thousands of clones, about 83% of which appear only once. Sequenced sample: peripheral blood. All receptors derive from a woman between 55 and 75 years old with COVID-19, enrolled during active disease. CDR3s include the opening cysteine and the closing phenylalanine or tryptophan. D genes are given only for firm matches. Expanded clones get a size class; other rows say once, few or many, or leave the size out.

v_call,j_call,clone_size,d_call,cdr3_aa,cdr3_nt
TRBV5-1,TRBJ2-2,-,TRBD2,CASSLGLAGNTGELFF,TGCGCCAGCAGCTTGGGACTAGCGGGAAACACCGGGGAGCTGTTTTTT
TRBV6-1,TRBJ1-5,-,-,CASSESWRSTQHF,TGTGCCAGCAGTGAGAGTTGGCGGAGTACCCAGCATTTT
TRBV5-1,TRBJ1-2,once,-,CASRISATNYGYTF,TGCGCCAGCAGGATTTCAGCGACTAACTATGGCTACACCTTC
TRBV6-1,TRBJ2-1,-,TRBD2,CASSEWSFSGRRYEQFF,TGTGCCAGCAGTGAGTGGTCCTTCAGCGGGAGGCGCTATGAGCAGTTCTTC
TRBV4-1,TRBJ1-1,-,TRBD1,CASSRTWGQGARDTEAFF,TGCGCCAGCAGCCGCACGTGGGGACAGGGGGCGCGGGACACTGAAGCTTTCTTT
TRBV27,TRBJ2-7,once,-,CASSLSRGGYEQYF,TGTGCCAGCAGTTTATCGAGAGGAGGCTACGAGCAGTACTTC
TRBV5-8,TRBJ2-3,-,-,CASSPGINPRNTQYF,TGTGCCAGCTCACCCGGGATCAACCCCAGAAATACGCAGTATTTT
TRBV5-6,TRBJ1-6,-,TRBD1,CASSLGTGASPLHF,TGTGCCAGCAGCCTAGGGACAGGGGCTTCACCCCTCCACTTT
TRBV11-2,TRBJ2-6,-,-,CASSSYQGNWANVLTF,TGTGCCAGCAGCTCCTACCAGGGGAACTGGGCCAACGTCCTGACTTTC
TRBV3-1/TRBV3-2,TRBJ1-1,-,-,CASSQIGSPEAFF,TGTGCCAGCAGCCAAATTGGGAGTCCTGAAGCTTTCTTT
TRBV9,TRBJ2-2,-,TRBD1,CASSTGTGQTGELFF,TGTGCCAGCAGCACCGGGACAGGACAGACCGGGGAGCTGTTTTTT
TRBV10-3,TRBJ1-5,-,-,CAISDSEQPQHF,TGTGCCATCAGTGACTCGGAGCAGCCCCAGCATTTT
TRBV27,TRBJ1-5,-,-,CASSLKAGASNQPQHF,TGTGCCAGCAGTTTAAAGGCAGGGGCTAGCAATCAGCCCCAGCATTTT
TRBV14,TRBJ2-2,-,-,CASSHYRGTGNTGELFF,TGTGCCAGCAGCCATTACCGCGGGACTGGGAACACCGGGGAGCTGTTTTTT
TRBV28,TRBJ2-1,-,TRBD2,CASSPHQTSGTNEQFF,TGTGCCAGCAGTCCACACCAGACTAGCGGAACTAATGAGCAGTTCTTC
TRBV15,TRBJ2-1,once,TRBD2,CATSKLAEIYNEQFF,TGTGCCACCAGCAAACTAGCGGAGATATACAATGAGCAGTTCTTC
TRBV6-5,TRBJ1-1,-,-,CASSYSGSYTEAFF,TGTGCCAGCAGTTACTCAGGGAGCTACACTGAAGCTTTCTTT
TRBV11-2,TRBJ2-3,-,TRBD1,CASSLMPRGPGTDTQYF,TGTGCCAGCAGCTTGATGCCCAGGGGGCCCGGCACAGATACGCAGTATTTT
TRBV5-4,TRBJ2-3,-,TRBD2,CASSLGLAATDTQYF,TGTGCCAGCAGCCTGGGACTAGCGGCCACAGATACGCAGTATTTT
TRBV2,TRBJ2-2,few,-,CASSEARAGELFF,TGTGCCAGCAGTGAAGCCAGGGCCGGGGAGCTGTTTTTT
TRBV5-4,TRBJ2-7,-,-,CASSLARVPSYEQYF,TGTGCCAGCAGCTTGGCCAGGGTCCCCTCCTACGAGCAGTACTTC
TRBV7-3,TRBJ1-2,-,TRBD1,CASGITGGSPDYGYTF,TGTGCCAGCGGAATAACAGGGGGATCGCCCGACTATGGCTACACCTTC
TRBV2,TRBJ2-5,-,-,CASLRTPQETQYF,TGTGCCAGCTTAAGGACACCCCAAGAGACCCAGTACTTC
TRBV28,TRBJ2-3,-,-,CASSLVVDTQYF,TGTGCCAGCAGTTTAGTAGTGGATACGCAGTATTTT
TRBV24-1,TRBJ2-3,-,-,CATSEGQGKRTQYF,TGTGCCACCAGTGAGGGCCAGGGGAAACGTACGCAGTATTTT
TRBV2,TRBJ2-2,-,-,CASRPRAGGFTGELFF,TGTGCCAGCAGGCCCCGGGCCGGGGGATTCACCGGGGAGCTGTTTTTT
TRBV9,TRBJ2-3,-,TRBD1,CASSVEGTGTDTQYF,TGTGCCAGCAGCGTAGAGGGGACAGGCACAGATACGCAGTATTTT
TRBV2,TRBJ1-4,-,TRBD1,CASRKDRGRNEKLFF,TGTGCCAGCAGGAAAGACAGGGGACGGAATGAAAAACTGTTTTTT
TRBV19,TRBJ2-7,-,TRBD1,CASSIGGQGAYEQYF,TGTGCCAGTAGTATAGGTGGACAGGGGGCCTACGAGCAGTACTTC
TRBV2,TRBJ1-6,-,-,CASRSRVEGYNSPLHF,TGTGCCAGCAGATCAAGGGTTGAGGGCTATAATTCACCCCTCCACTTT
TRBV11-3,TRBJ1-2,-,-,CASSLGLYGYTF,TGTGCCAGCAGCTTAGGGCTCTATGGCTACACCTTC
TRBV18,TRBJ2-3,-,TRBD2,CASSPLAGGFVDTQYF,TGTGCCAGCTCACCACTAGCGGGAGGCTTTGTAGATACGCAGTATTTT
TRBV7-7,TRBJ1-4,once,-,CASSLGLNEKLFF,TGTGCTAGCAGCTTAGGACTGAATGAAAAACTGTTTTTT
TRBV6-2/TRBV6-3,TRBJ2-7,-,-,CASSYTGPYEQYF,TGTGCCAGCAGTTACACAGGACCGTACGAGCAGTACTTC
TRBV11-2,TRBJ2-5,-,-,CASSALVRPQYF,TGTGCCAGCAGCGCTCTAGTTCGTCCCCAGTACTTC
TRBV19,TRBJ2-3,-,TRBD1,CASSRWKGAEGTDTQYF,TGTGCCAGTAGTCGATGGAAGGGGGCCGAGGGCACAGATACGCAGTATTTT
TRBV21-1,TRBJ2-3,-,-,CARHDRDFTDTQYF,TGTGCCAGGCACGACAGGGATTTCACAGATACGCAGTATTTT
TRBV5-1,TRBJ2-5,-,TRBD1,CASSSQTGQGLETQYF,TGCGCCAGCAGCTCACAGACGGGACAGGGATTAGAGACCCAGTACTTC
TRBV2,TRBJ2-5,-,TRBD1,CASRAGTGVGETQYF,TGTGCCAGCAGGGCCGGGACAGGGGTCGGAGAGACCCAATACTTC
TRBV4-2,TRBJ2-7,-,TRBD1,CASSQATGGSYEQYF,TGTGCCAGCAGCCAAGCGACAGGGGGCTCCTACGAGCAGTACTTC
TRBV7-9,TRBJ2-4,-,-,CASSLWGQGTF,-
TRBV5-6,TRBJ2-4,-,-,CASSLVGGGQAKNIQYF,TGTGCCAGCAGCTTGGTGGGAGGGGGACAAGCCAAAAACATTCAGTACTTC
TRBV7-9,TRBJ2-4,-,TRBD1,CASSWDSAPGIQYF,TGTGCCAGCAGCTGGGACAGTGCGCCGGGCATTCAGTACTTC
TRBV5-4,TRBJ2-5,once,TRBD2,CASSSGLGLVLETQYF,TGTGCCAGCAGCTCGGGGTTGGGACTAGTACTTGAGACCCAGTACTTC